This note documents a single T cell receptor beta chain sequence. The clone's antigen remains unknown. No base quality information exists; no much larger clone differs at one position. V is clipped by 1 base and J by 0 bases, and the sequence between their germline boundaries is 10 bases long. Based on the germline V gene (reference sequence), the CDR1 and CDR2 sequences are LGHDT and YNNKEL. The cysteine opens and the phenylalanine closes a CDR3 of 16 amino acids. Just CDR3 DNA is preserved here, 48 bases in frame from base 1. These data come from a study of blood T cell repertoires in COVID-19 (dated by TCRdb to the early 2020s). For the wider study: Samples from collaborators originated in the United States, Italy and Spain and spanned both the acute and convalescent phases of COVID-19. Nearly every sample came with metadata listing a de-identified subject ID, COVID-19 status, age in years and sex. The samples were drawn from the first 160 participants of the ongoing ImmuneRACE study and from roughly 1,300 subjects provided by 6 global collaborators. Where available, HLA class I and class II types were obtained from metadata supplied by the sample provider rather than from assay-based typing. Subjects who had been exposed to COVID-19, were actively infected with it, or had recovered from it provided the deeply sampled blood TCRbeta repertoires that made up the dataset. The prospective study material was composed of cDNA or gDNA derived from T cells, B-cell-depleted T cells, or PBMCs. The repertoires were made available in a free public database intended to serve as a resource for research on the immune response to SARS-CoV-2. The full study reports these points: The amount of clinical and demographic metadata varied by source and participant and was provided uncurated.

Each collaborating institution followed its own protocols to collect whole blood in K2EDTA tubes. For TCRbeta analysis, collaborators shipped samples in one of three forms: frozen whole blood, isolated PBMCs, or DNA extracted from either of those sample types. The immunoSEQ Assay, a bias-controlled multiplex PCR, was used to amplify TCRbeta CDR3 regions from genomic DNA. The authors' analysis ran thus. The number of nucleated cells in each sample was estimated from the amplification of reference gene primers within the assay. To quantify the absolute abundance of each unique TCRbeta CDR3 rearrangement, sequence reads were collapsed and filtered. For each sample, productive Simpson clonality was calculated as the square root of Simpson's diversity index over productive rearrangements. TCRdb obtained this table from immuneACCESS and retained in-frame rearrangements with V and J assigned. These tables miss some clones; where compared with another copy, unresolved V genes account for less than half of the shortfall, and the remainder is unexplained. That table gives V, J and clone size, and the DNA gave D and trimming. This sample lists about 300,000 clones; around 90% were detected once. The ten largest make up over 1% of the sample.

This clonotype originated in a man in his 70s with acute or convalescent COVID-19. The sequence is built from TRBV3-1 (or the pseudogene TRBV3-2) and TRBJ2-1; the D gene remains uncertain. What was sequenced was peripheral blood. The CDR3 loop reads CASSQALISSYNEQFF. In nucleotide form, the sequence is TGTGCCAGCAGCCAAGCGCTGATCAGCTCCTACAATGAGCAGTTCTTC.